The table lists the clone carrying this T cell receptor beta chain with many counts. Its target is unknown. The germline CDR1 and CDR2 sequences are SGHAT and FQNNGV. Trimming cost V 1 base and J 3 bases, with 10 bases left between them. The CDR3 runs 14 residues. The cDNA was synthesized by means of template-switch 5'RACE, which was carried out with 10-nucleotide random UMIs. Per sequencing run, 15-18 subjects together gave over 160 million TCR-beta sequences. Via MiXCR, TCRdb re-called the 5' RACE reads, giving one row per CDR3 protein. The sample holds around 15,000 distinct CDR3 sequences, roughly 14% seen once. For the unsorted libraries, 2 million PBMCs stored at -80 C served as input. This sample was included in a study of neurological immune-mediated disorders. Findings and limits, study-wide: TCR clonal expansion peaked in HTLV-1-associated myelopathy patients and was lowest in multiple sclerosis patients.

The TCR comes from a man in his fifties or sixties with HTLV-1-associated myelopathy (HAM/TSP). The chain uses TRBV11-2 and TRBJ2-7, with a possible D match to TRBD1 (5 bases). Sequenced input: PBMCs. The CDR3 reads CASSLAAGNYEQYF. The CDR3 bases are TGTGCCAGCAGCTTAGCTGCAGGGAACTACGAGCAGTACTTC. Using reference TRBV11-2 and TRBJ2-7 for the parts outside the CDR3, the full variable domain is EAGVAQSPRYKIIEKRQSVAFWCNPISGHATLYWYQQILGQGPKLLIQFQNNGVVDDSQLPKDRFSAERLKGVDSTLKIQPAKLEDSAVYLCASSLAAGNYEQYFGPGTRLTVT.